This is a list of T cell receptor beta chains from one sample in a study of response to subunit inactivated influenza vaccine. Each CDR3 protein is one row after TCRdb ran MiXCR on the RT-PCR reads. The profile shows 450,000 to 600,000 distinct CDR3 sequences, approximately 15% of them singletons. The input for sequencing was CD4+ T cells sorted from PBMCs, taken around 25 months after vaccination. All receptors derive from a man aged 45 to 70 who received an inactivated influenza vaccine. Each CDR3 is given with its conserved first and last residue. The D gene is left open where the match is weak. Size tells how often a clone was seen (once, few, many) or the class of an expanded clone, and some rows leave it out.

J gene: TRBJ2-3
clone size: NA
V gene: TRBV7-2
D gene: TRBD2
CDR3 protein: CASRGLAGGTKEDTQYF
CDR3 DNA: TGTGCCAGCAGGGGACTAGCGGGAGGCACTAAAGAAGATACGCAGTATTTT

J gene: TRBJ2-3
clone size: NA
V gene: TRBV19
D gene: TRBD2
CDR3 protein: CASSKWLAGSTDTQYF
CDR3 DNA: TGTGCCAGTAGTAAGTGGCTAGCGGGGAGCACAGATACGCAGTATTTT

J gene: TRBJ1-5
clone size: NA
V gene: TRBV12-3/TRBV12-4
D gene: NA
CDR3 protein: CASSLVANQPQHF
CDR3 DNA: TGTGCCAGCAGTTTGGTGGCAAATCAGCCCCAGCATTTT

J gene: TRBJ2-2
clone size: NA
V gene: TRBV20-1
D gene: TRBD2
CDR3 protein: CSARSGRAGELFF
CDR3 DNA: TGCAGTGCTAGATCCGGGAGGGCCGGGGAGCTGTTTTTT

J gene: TRBJ2-1
clone size: few
V gene: TRBV18
D gene: TRBD1
CDR3 protein: CASSPPIGQGRDNEQFF
CDR3 DNA: TGTGCCAGCTCACCACCGATTGGACAGGGGCGCGACAATGAGCAGTTCTTC

J gene: TRBJ2-5
clone size: NA
V gene: TRBV10-3
D gene: NA
CDR3 protein: CAISSSSRQETQYF
CDR3 DNA: TGTGCCATCAGTTCGTCGTCGCGGCAAGAGACCCAGTACTTC

J gene: TRBJ1-5
clone size: NA
V gene: TRBV3-1
D gene: NA
CDR3 protein: CASSQGAANQPQHF
CDR3 DNA: TGTGCCAGCAGCCAAGGGGCAGCAAATCAGCCCCAGCATTTT

J gene: TRBJ2-1
clone size: NA
V gene: TRBV5-1
D gene: TRBD1
CDR3 protein: CASSLSGQGAHEQFF
CDR3 DNA: TGCGCCAGCAGCTTGAGTGGACAGGGGGCCCATGAGCAGTTCTTC

J gene: TRBJ2-1
clone size: few
V gene: TRBV5-1
D gene: NA
CDR3 protein: CASSLTGDFYNEQFF
CDR3 DNA: TGCGCCAGCAGCTTGACAGGGGACTTCTACAATGAGCAGTTCTTC

J gene: TRBJ1-1
clone size: few
V gene: TRBV2
D gene: NA
CDR3 protein: CASSVQGRWGTEAFF
CDR3 DNA: TGTGCCAGCAGTGTTCAGGGGCGTTGGGGCACTGAAGCTTTCTTT

J gene: TRBJ2-5
clone size: few
V gene: TRBV20-1
D gene: NA
CDR3 protein: CSARRASKETQYF
CDR3 DNA: TGCAGTGCTAGAAGGGCTAGCAAAGAGACCCAGTACTTC

J gene: TRBJ2-5
clone size: NA
V gene: TRBV28
D gene: NA
CDR3 protein: CASSLVGRTQYF
CDR3 DNA: TGTGCCAGCAGTTTAGTGGGGAGGACCCAGTACTTC

J gene: TRBJ2-3
clone size: many
V gene: TRBV12-3/TRBV12-4
D gene: NA
CDR3 protein: CASRPGTDTQYF
CDR3 DNA: TGTGCCAGCAGGCCGGGCACAGATACGCAGTATTTT

J gene: TRBJ2-2
clone size: NA
V gene: TRBV7-8
D gene: NA
CDR3 protein: CASSSRDRGTGELFF
CDR3 DNA: TGTGCCAGCAGCTCCAGGGACCGGGGCACCGGGGAGCTGTTTTTT

J gene: TRBJ2-7
clone size: few
V gene: TRBV29-1
D gene: TRBD2
CDR3 protein: CSVVGGSGPYEQYF
CDR3 DNA: TGCAGCGTTGTTGGCGGGAGCGGGCCCTACGAGCAGTACTTC

J gene: TRBJ1-4
clone size: NA
V gene: TRBV4-1
D gene: NA
CDR3 protein: CASSQGQLGNEKLFF
CDR3 DNA: TGCGCCAGCAGCCAAGGACAGTTAGGTAATGAAAAACTGTTTTTT

J gene: TRBJ1-1
clone size: few
V gene: TRBV27
D gene: NA
CDR3 protein: CASSPRGRLGFVNTEAFF
CDR3 DNA: TGTGCCAGCAGTCCCCGGGGCAGGCTGGGGTTTGTGAACACTGAAGCTTTCTTT

J gene: TRBJ1-1
clone size: many
V gene: TRBV5-8
D gene: TRBD1
CDR3 protein: CASSLVLLRADRDEAFF
CDR3 DNA: TGTGCCAGCAGCTTGGTTTTGCTTAGAGCGGACAGGGATGAAGCTTTCTTT

J gene: TRBJ2-1
clone size: few
V gene: TRBV5-6
D gene: NA
CDR3 protein: CASSPATVNEQFF
CDR3 DNA: TGTGCCAGCAGCCCTGCCACAGTTAATGAGCAGTTCTTC

J gene: TRBJ2-5
clone size: NA
V gene: TRBV5-4
D gene: NA
CDR3 protein: CASSITEWETQYF
CDR3 DNA: TGTGCCAGCAGCATAACAGAGTGGGAGACCCAGTACTTC

J gene: TRBJ2-2
clone size: few
V gene: TRBV11-3
D gene: NA
CDR3 protein: CASSVSVYTGELFF
CDR3 DNA: TGTGCCAGCAGCGTCTCAGTATACACCGGGGAGCTGTTTTTT

J gene: TRBJ2-4
clone size: few
V gene: TRBV28
D gene: TRBD1
CDR3 protein: CASSSQSTGIDIQYF
CDR3 DNA: TGTGCCAGCAGTTCACAATCGACAGGGATCGACATTCAGTACTTC